This TCR beta chain was profiled in a study of CD8 T cells in ankylosing spondylitis. About this clonotype itself: What it binds is unknown.

Scientists made TCR beta libraries using quantitative 5'-RACE with molecular barcodes. Via MiXCR, TCRdb re-called the 5' RACE reads, giving one row per CDR3 protein. The table includes 220,000 or so distinct CDR3 sequences, approximately 20% detected once. The study's findings and limits: What appeared characteristic of ankylosing spondylitis blood was a TCR beta motif of eight highly homologous variants. Relatively rare in peripheral blood, disease-linked clones were also CD8+. Significant enrichment of disease-linked clones was reported in matched ankylosing spondylitis synovial fluid.

Germline V gives CDR1 SQVTM, CDR2 ANQGSEA. This CDR3 contains 12 residues. V lost 4 bases and J 0 bases, leaving 7 bases between the germline ends. The TCR was taken from a male donor with ankylosing spondylitis. Sequencing was performed on blood, either unsorted or a sorted T cell fraction (not recorded which). This chain uses TRBV29-1 with TRBJ2-7; D is unclear. In nucleotides, the CDR3 is TGCAGCGTTGCGGGCATCTCCTACGAGCAGTACTTC. Translation: CSVAGISYEQYF.